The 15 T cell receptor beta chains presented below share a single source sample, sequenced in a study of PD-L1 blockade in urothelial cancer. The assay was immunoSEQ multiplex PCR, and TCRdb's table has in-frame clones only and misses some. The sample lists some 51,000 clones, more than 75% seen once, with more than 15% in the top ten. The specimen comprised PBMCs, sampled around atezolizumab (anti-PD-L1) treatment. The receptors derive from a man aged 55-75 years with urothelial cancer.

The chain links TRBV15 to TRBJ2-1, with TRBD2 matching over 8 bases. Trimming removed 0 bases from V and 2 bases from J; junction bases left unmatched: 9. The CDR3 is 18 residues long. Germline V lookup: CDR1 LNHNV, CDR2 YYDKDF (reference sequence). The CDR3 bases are TGTGCCACCAGCAGAGAGGTAGCGGGGTCCCAACCCTACAATGAGCAGTTCTTC. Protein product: CATSREVAGSQPYNEQFF.

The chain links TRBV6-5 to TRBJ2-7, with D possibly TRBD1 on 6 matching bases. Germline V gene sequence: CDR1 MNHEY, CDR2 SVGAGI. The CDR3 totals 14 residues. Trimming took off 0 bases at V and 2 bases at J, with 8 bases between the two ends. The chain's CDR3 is CASSYSAGAYEQYF. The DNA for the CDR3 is TGTGCCAGCAGTTACTCAGCAGGGGCCTACGAGCAGTACTTC.

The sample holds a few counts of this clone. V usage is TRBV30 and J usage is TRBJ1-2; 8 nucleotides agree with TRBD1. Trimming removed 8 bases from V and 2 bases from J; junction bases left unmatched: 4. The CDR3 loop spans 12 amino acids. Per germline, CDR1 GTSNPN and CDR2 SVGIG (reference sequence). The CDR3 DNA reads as TGTGCCGTGGACAGGGCGAACTATGGCTACACCTTC. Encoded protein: CAVDRANYGYTF. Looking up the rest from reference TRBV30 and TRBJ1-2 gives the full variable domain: SQTIHQWPATLVQPVGSPLSLECTVEGTSNPNLYWYRQAAGRGLQLLFYSVGIGQISSEVPQNLSASRPQDRQFILSSKKLLLSDSGFYLCAVDRANYGYTFGSGTRLTVV.

CDR3 protein: CSVAIDRGGNEKLFF. DNA for the CDR3: TGCAGCGTCGCCATCGACAGGGGAGGGAATGAAAAACTGTTTTTT. The chain combines TRBV29-1 with TRBJ1-4, with 8 bases identical to TRBD1. The junction had 11 bases not matched to a gene; V was cut back by 6 bases and J by 5 bases. Germline V gene sequence: CDR1 SQVTM, CDR2 ANQGSEA. The CDR3 sequence is 15 residues long.

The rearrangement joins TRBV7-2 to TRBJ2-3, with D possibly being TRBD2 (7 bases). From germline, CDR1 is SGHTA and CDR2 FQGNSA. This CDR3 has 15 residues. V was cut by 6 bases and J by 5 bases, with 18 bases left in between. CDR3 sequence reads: CASRALGGREDTQYF. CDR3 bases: TGTGCCAGCAGGGCCTTGGGGGGGCGGGAAGATACGCAGTATTTT.

In DNA, the CDR3 is TGTGCCAGCAGCACTAGGGGGAATCCCCTCAATTCACCCCTCCACTTT. Its protein is CASSTRGNPLNSPLHF. The chain carries TRBV11-3 and TRBJ1-6; the D gene is possibly TRBD1 (6 bases). CDR1 is SGHNT and CDR2 is YENEEA in the germline V gene. This CDR3 is built from 16 residues. V dropped 5 bases and J dropped 7 bases, with 18 bases sitting between them.

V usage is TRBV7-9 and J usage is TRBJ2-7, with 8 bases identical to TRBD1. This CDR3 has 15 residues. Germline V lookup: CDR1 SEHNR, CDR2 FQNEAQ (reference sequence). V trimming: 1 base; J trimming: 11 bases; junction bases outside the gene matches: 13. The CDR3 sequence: CASSLEGKQGDGKYF. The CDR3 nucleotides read TGTGCCAGCAGCTTAGAGGGGAAACAGGGGGACGGGAAGTACTTC.

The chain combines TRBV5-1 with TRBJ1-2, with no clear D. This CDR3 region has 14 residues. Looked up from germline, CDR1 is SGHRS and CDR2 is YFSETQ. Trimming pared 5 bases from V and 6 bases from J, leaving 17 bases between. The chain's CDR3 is CASRVEGGFDGYTF. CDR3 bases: TGCGCCAGCAGGGTGGAGGGAGGATTTGATGGCTACACCTTC.

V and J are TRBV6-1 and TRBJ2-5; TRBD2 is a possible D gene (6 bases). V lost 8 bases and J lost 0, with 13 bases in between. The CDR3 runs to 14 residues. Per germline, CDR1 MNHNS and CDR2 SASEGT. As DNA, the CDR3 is TGTGCCAGCGGCCCTGGGACTTACCAAGAGACCCAGTACTTC. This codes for CASGPGTYQETQYF.

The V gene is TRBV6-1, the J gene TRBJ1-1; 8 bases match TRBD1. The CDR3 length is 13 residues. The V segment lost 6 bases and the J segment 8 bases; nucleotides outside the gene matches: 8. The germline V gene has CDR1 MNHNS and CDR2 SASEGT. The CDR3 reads CASSLDRAMEAFF. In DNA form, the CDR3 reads TGTGCCAGCAGCCTGGACAGGGCAATGGAAGCTTTCTTT.

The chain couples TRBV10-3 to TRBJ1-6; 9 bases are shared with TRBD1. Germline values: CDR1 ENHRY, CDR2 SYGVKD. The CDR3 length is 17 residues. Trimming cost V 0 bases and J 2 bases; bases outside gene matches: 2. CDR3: CAISESTGGTYNSPLHF. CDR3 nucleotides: TGTGCCATCAGTGAGTCGACAGGGGGAACCTATAATTCACCCCTCCACTTT.

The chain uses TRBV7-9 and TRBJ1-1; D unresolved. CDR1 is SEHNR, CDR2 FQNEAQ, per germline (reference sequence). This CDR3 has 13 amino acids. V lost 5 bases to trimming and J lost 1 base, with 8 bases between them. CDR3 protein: CASSARWNTEAFF. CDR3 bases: TGTGCCAGCAGCGCCCGGTGGAACACTGAAGCTTTCTTT.

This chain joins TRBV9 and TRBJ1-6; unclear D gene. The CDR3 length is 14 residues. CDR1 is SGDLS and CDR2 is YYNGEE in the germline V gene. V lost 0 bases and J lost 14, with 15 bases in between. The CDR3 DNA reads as TGTGCCAGCAGCGTAGTCGGGGAGGGCGAAACCCTCCACTTT. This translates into CASSVVGEGETLHF. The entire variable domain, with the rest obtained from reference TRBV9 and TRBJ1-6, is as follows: DSGVTQTPKHLITATGQRVTLRCSPRSGDLSVYWYQQSLDQGLQFLIQYYNGEERAKGNILERFSAQQFPDLHSELNLSSLELGDSALYFCASSVVGEGETLHFGNGTRLTVT.

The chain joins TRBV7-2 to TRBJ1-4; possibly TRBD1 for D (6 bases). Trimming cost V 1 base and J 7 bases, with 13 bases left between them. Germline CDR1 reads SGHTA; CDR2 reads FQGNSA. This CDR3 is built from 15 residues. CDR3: CASSLEVGAGEKLFF. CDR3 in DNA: TGTGCCAGCAGCTTAGAGGTGGGGGCAGGTGAAAAACTGTTTTTT.

The CDR3 DNA reads as TGCGCCAGCAGCTTGGCCGTGGACAGGCTGAACACTGAAGCTTTCTTT. This gives the protein CASSLAVDRLNTEAFF. The V and J genes are TRBV5-1 and TRBJ1-1, with 7 bases that match TRBD1. Germline CDR1 is SGHRS and CDR2 is YFSETQ. V lost 0 bases and J lost 0; bases outside the gene matches: 5. The CDR3 consists of 16 residues.